The 7 T cell receptor beta chains in this list originate from one sample, sequenced in a study of brain T cells in children with intractable seizures. Clones were read by immunoSEQ multiplex PCR, and TCRdb kept only the in-frame ones, dropping some. The repertoire has 300,000 to 400,000 clones, about 93% of them found once; the top ten carry 4.5% to 7%. Indicated time point: blood from clinic visit 5 months post-surgery; TSC patient then seizure free. The specimen was peripheral blood, collected around 5 months after surgery. Receptors were obtained from a boy less than two years old with tuberous sclerosis and intractable seizures.

This clone was seen a handful of times. The chain is built from TRBV10-3 and TRBJ1-5; a possible D gene is TRBD1 (5 bases). V lost 10 bases to trimming and J lost 5 bases, with 12 bases between them. The CDR3 loop spans 12 amino acids. Germline values: CDR1 ENHRY, CDR2 SYGVKD. CDR3 in DNA: TGTGCCACCGAGGGAGGGGATCAGCCCCAGCATTTT. Amino acid sequence: CATEGGDQPQHF.

This clone appeared once. The chain recombines TRBV6-5 with TRBJ2-2; D ambiguous. The CDR3 contains 13 residues. Looked up from germline, CDR1 is MNHEY and CDR2 is SVGAGI. The germline V and J ends were trimmed by 0 bases and 4 bases, with 3 bases remaining between them. The CDR3 here is CASSYSSTGELFF. The CDR3 DNA reads TGTGCCAGCAGTTACTCGAGCACCGGGGAGCTGTTTTTT.

This chain links TRBV30 with TRBJ2-7, with D uncertain. The CDR3 has 17 residues. Trimming removed 0 bases at V and 6 bases at J, with 24 bases between. Per the germline V gene, CDR1 is GTSNPN and CDR2 is SVGIG (reference sequence). The CDR3 region has the DNA TGTGCCTGGAGTGTACTGAGGAACTTCCCTGATTTCACCGAGCAGTACTTC. Amino acid sequence: CAWSVLRNFPDFTEQYF. Based on the CDR3 plus reference TRBV30 and TRBJ2-7, the full variable domain is SQTIHQWPATLVQPVGSPLSLECTVEGTSNPNLYWYRQAAGRGLQLLFYSVGIGQISSEVPQNLSASRPQDRQFILSSKKLLLSDSGFYLCAWSVLRNFPDFTEQYFGPGTRLTVT.

The chain employs TRBV7-9 and TRBJ2-2; perhaps D is TRBD1 or TRBD2 (5 bases each). V was pared by 5 bases and J by 6 bases, with 10 bases between. The CDR3 has 13 residues. Germline V gives CDR1 SEHNR, CDR2 FQNEAQ (reference sequence). The CDR3 region has the DNA TGTGCCAGCAGCCGTCCGGGGCCCGGGGAGCTGTTTTTT. As protein: CASSRPGPGELFF.

The rearrangement uses TRBV15 and TRBJ1-2; maybe TRBD1 (6 bases). V lost 3 bases to trimming and J lost 2 bases, with 10 bases between them. The germline CDR1 and CDR2 sequences are LNHNV and YYDKDF (reference sequence). There are 14 residues in the CDR3. The CDR3 here is CATSSRDKNYGYTF. CDR3 DNA: TGTGCCACCAGCAGCCGGGACAAAAACTATGGCTACACCTTC.

V and J are TRBV30 and TRBJ2-1, with 12 bases matching TRBD2. Germline CDR1 and CDR2: GTSNPN and SVGIG (reference sequence). V trimming: 1 base; J trimming: 0 bases; junction bases outside the gene matches: 10. The CDR3 spans 19 residues. CDR3 residues: CAWSGGASGRVSSYNEQFF. In DNA form, the CDR3 reads TGTGCCTGGAGTGGGGGGGCTAGCGGGAGGGTAAGCTCCTACAATGAGCAGTTCTTC. Full variable domain (rest looked up from reference TRBV30 and TRBJ2-1): SQTIHQWPATLVQPVGSPLSLECTVEGTSNPNLYWYRQAAGRGLQLLFYSVGIGQISSEVPQNLSASRPQDRQFILSSKKLLLSDSGFYLCAWSGGASGRVSSYNEQFFGPGTRLTVL.

This chain joins TRBV7-8 and TRBJ2-7; TRBD1 matches at 7 bases. CDR3 length: 12 amino acids. Looked up from germline, CDR1 is SGHVS and CDR2 is FQNEAQ. Trimming took 2 bases from V and 6 from J; bases not matched to a gene: 1. CDR3 bases: TGTGCCAGCAGCTTACAGGGGGTCGAGCAGTACTTC. Protein: CASSLQGVEQYF.